This T cell receptor beta chain emerged from a study of CD8 T cells in Susac syndrome. CD8+ and CD4+ blood T cells underwent TCR beta sequencing. Both CD4+ and CD8+ T cells were negatively isolated, and TEMRA cells underwent FACS enrichment. General observations from the study: The TCR sequencing and HLA analysis in the study involved a relatively small number of individuals, as the study acknowledged.

For this clonotype: Antigen specificity is unknown.

Germline V gene data show CDR1 as DFQATT and CDR2 as SNEGSKA (reference sequence). CDR3 length equals 14 residues. With 5 bases clipped from V and 5 bases from J, the junction kept 9 bases outside the gene matches. Random hexamers were used to reverse transcribe roughly 0.45 to 1 ug of RNA. The immunoSEQ assay covered 54 Vbeta and 13 Jbeta segments for CDR3. TCRdb independently ran MiXCR on the immunoSEQ multiplex PCR reads; one entry per CDR3 protein. The repertoire has 100,000 to 150,000 distinct CDR3 sequences, around 96% of them found once; the top ten carry roughly 0.087%. What was sequenced was CD4+ T cells from PBMCs. V is TRBV20-1 and J is TRBJ2-5, with 9 bases fitting TRBD2. The receptor was derived from a human donor in good health. The CDR3, as DNA: TGCAGTGCTTCCGTAGCGGGAGTCGGTGAGACCCAGTACTTC. Translating it yields CSASVAGVGETQYF.